Shown below are 32 T cell receptor beta chains from a single sample sequenced in a study of blood T cell repertoires in COVID-19. Sequencing used immunoSEQ multiplex PCR; TCRdb keeps in-frame clones, though not all of them. The sample has roughly 400,000 clones; about 89% are singletons. The sequenced sample consisted of PBMCs or T cells enriched from blood (not recorded which). The receptors originated from a woman between 35 and 50 years old who had been exposed to COVID-19.

This clone was recorded only once. Other DNA variants within this sample encode the same CDR3. The J gene is TRBJ1-3, the V gene TRBV9; no firm D call. Between the trimmed V and J ends, which lost 0 bases and 0 bases, there was a span of 7 bases. CDR3 length: 15 amino acids. Germline CDR1 is SGDLS and CDR2 is YYNGEE. CDR3 residues: CASSVGGRSGNTIYF. Written as DNA, the CDR3 is TGTGCCAGCAGCGTAGGTGGCCGCTCTGGAAACACCATATATTTT.

This clone has only one observation. The chain links TRBV27 to TRBJ2-2; 9 bases are a match to TRBD1. V dropped 8 bases and J dropped 2; count of bases not matched to a gene: 3. Germline V gene lookup returns CDR1 MNHEY and CDR2 SMNVEV (reference sequence). This CDR3 region has 14 residues. This CDR3 reads CASRTGVNTGELFF. The CDR3 DNA reads TGTGCCAGCCGGACAGGGGTAAACACCGGGGAGCTGTTTTTT.

V and J are TRBV5-4 and TRBJ1-3; no reliable D call. The CDR3 is 15 amino acids. Trimming removed 4 bases at V and 3 bases at J, with 14 bases between. Per the germline V gene, CDR1 is SGHNT and CDR2 is YYREEE (reference sequence). CDR3 nucleotide sequence: TGTGCCAGCAGCCAGCGGGGATCCCTTGGAAACACCATATATTTT. Its translation is CASSQRGSLGNTIYF.

The V and J genes are TRBV12-3 or TRBV12-4 and TRBJ2-7, with 8 bases identical to TRBD1. The CDR3 is made up of 13 amino acids. Unmatched junction bases numbered 8, after V lost 7 bases and J lost 6 bases. CDR3 region: CASTPGRGREQYF. The CDR3 region has the DNA TGTGCCAGCACCCCGGGCAGGGGGCGCGAGCAGTACTTC.

In its sample, this clone was seen a few times. The J gene is TRBJ2-3, the V gene TRBV24-1; TRBD2 matches at 8 bases. This CDR3 has 13 residues. Germline V gene data show CDR1 as KGHDR and CDR2 as SFDVKD. V shed 10 bases and J 2 bases; nucleotides not matched to a gene: 4. CDR3 region: CATRGAFTDTQYF. CDR3 bases: TGTGCCACGCGGGGGGCCTTCACAGATACGCAGTATTTT.

The V call is TRBV11-2, the J call TRBJ2-3, with TRBD2 matching over 7 bases. Germline V gene lookup returns CDR1 SGHAT and CDR2 FQNNGV. The CDR3 has 16 residues. J was trimmed by 2 bases and V by 0 bases; bases with no gene match: 5. CDR3 residues: CASSLEGSGYTDTQYF. The CDR3 DNA sequence: TGTGCCAGCAGCTTAGAGGGTAGCGGGTACACAGATACGCAGTATTTT.

Worth noting for this clone: One end of the junction does not line up with germline, which may come from a read error. The V gene is TRBV19, the J gene TRBJ1-5; 7 bases align to TRBD1. This CDR3 region has 15 residues. Germline CDR1 LNHDA, CDR2 SQIVND (reference sequence). The DNA of the CDR3 is TGTGCCTGTAGACGGGTGACAGGGTCAGCCCAGCCCCAGCATTTT. Amino acids: CACRRVTGSAQPQHF.

V usage is TRBV6-5 and J usage is TRBJ1-2, with D possibly TRBD1 on 5 matching bases. Germline V gives CDR1 MNHEY, CDR2 SVGAGI. V was clipped by 2 bases and J by 4 bases, with 8 bases between them. CDR3 size: 13 residues. In nucleotides, the CDR3 is TGTGCCAGCAGTTACGGGACTTCCTATGGCTACACCTTC. Amino acids: CASSYGTSYGYTF.

The sample holds one count of this clone. The chain carries TRBV10-1 and TRBJ1-2, with D uncertain. Trimming pared 2 bases from V and 6 bases from J, leaving 13 bases between. The CDR3 contains 14 residues. Germline assignment: CDR1 WNHNN and CDR2 SYGVQD (reference sequence). In DNA, the CDR3 is TGCGCCAGCAGTGAGGGGAGGGAGCGGGATGGCTACACCTTC. This gives the protein CASSEGRERDGYTF.

The CDR3 bases are TGTGCCAGCACCCCGACTGGACAGGGGAAGGGCTACACCTTC. Translated, it gives CASTPTGQGKGYTF. This chain links TRBV5-6 with TRBJ1-2; 9 nucleotides agree with TRBD1. The CDR3 covers 14 residues. Germline V gene data show CDR1 as SGHDT and CDR2 as YYEEEE. The V gene end was trimmed by 6 bases and the J gene end by 8 bases; junction bases not matched to a gene: 11.

The rearrangement uses TRBV30 and TRBJ2-1, with a possible D match to TRBD2 (5 bases). This CDR3 comprises 14 residues. Germline CDR1 is GTSNPN and CDR2 is SVGIG (reference sequence). With 3 bases removed from V and 5 bases from J, the gap between germline ends came to 14 bases. For the CDR3, the DNA is TGTGCCTGGAGGTCTGGACTGGCCAACAATGAGCAGTTCTTC. Its translation: CAWRSGLANNEQFF.

This clone is a singleton in its sample. This sequence joins TRBV25-1 and TRBJ1-2, with no clear D. CDR3 size: 13 residues. Germline CDR1 and CDR2: MGHDK and SYGVNS. V shed 4 bases and J shed 4 bases, with 10 bases lying between them. CDR3 sequence reads: CASSVGGPYGYTF. The DNA of the CDR3 is TGTGCCAGCAGTGTGGGCGGGCCCTATGGCTACACCTTC.

The CDR3 spells CASSLGGRQVANQPQHF. The CDR3 DNA follows: TGTGCCAGCAGTTTGGGGGGGAGACAGGTGGCCAATCAGCCCCAGCATTTT. The chain combines TRBV27 with TRBJ1-5; D might be TRBD1 (6 bases). V was cut by 3 bases and J by 3 bases, with 18 bases left in between. Germline V gene lookup returns CDR1 MNHEY and CDR2 SMNVEV (reference sequence). The CDR3 is 17 residues long.

This clone was counted once. The chain links TRBV9 to TRBJ2-7; 8 nucleotides agree with TRBD1. Trimming cost V 4 bases and J 2 bases; bases outside gene matches: 5. Germline assignment: CDR1 SGDLS and CDR2 YYNGEE. There are 14 residues in the CDR3. DNA of the CDR3: TGTGCCAGCAGCAAGGACAGGGTGCCCTACGAGCAGTACTTC. As protein: CASSKDRVPYEQYF.

The J gene is TRBJ2-7, the V gene TRBV10-1; 8 nucleotides agree with TRBD2. The V and J ends lost 7 bases and 6 bases, in that order; junction bases with no gene match: 17. The length of the CDR3 is 16 residues. Germline loops: CDR1 WNHNN, CDR2 SYGVQD (reference sequence). This chain's CDR3 is CASISGGGVLTCEQYF. The DNA for the CDR3 is TGCGCCAGCATTTCCGGGGGGGGCGTCCTTACTTGCGAGCAGTACTTC.

V is TRBV7-2 and J is TRBJ2-2; no firm D call. CDR1 is SGHTA and CDR2 is FQGNSA in the germline V gene. There are 15 residues in the CDR3. Trimming left V 1 base short and J 2 bases short, with 8 bases between. The CDR3 sequence: CASSLGSRNTGELFF. The CDR3 bases are TGTGCCAGCAGCTTAGGGTCCAGAAACACCGGGGAGCTGTTTTTT.

A remark on this clone: Within the sample, other DNA sequences also encode this same CDR3. The chain employs TRBV12-3 or TRBV12-4 and TRBJ2-7; tentative D call: TRBD1 (5 bases). CDR3 length: 13 amino acids. Trimming removed 1 base from V and 3 bases from J, with 7 bases in between. CDR3 amino acids: CASSLGGSYEQYF. CDR3 coding DNA: TGTGCCAGCAGTTTAGGGGGCAGCTACGAGCAGTACTTC.

The gene calls are TRBV6-1 and TRBJ1-5; TRBD1 matches at 9 bases. J gave up 0 bases and V 4 bases, and 4 bases lay outside the gene matches. This CDR3 has 16 amino acids. Germline CDR1 MNHNS, CDR2 SASEGT. CDR3 region: CASSVRQGGSNQPQHF. DNA for the CDR3: TGTGCCAGCAGTGTCAGACAGGGGGGTAGCAATCAGCCCCAGCATTTT.

This clone was observed a few times. The V call is TRBV9, the J call TRBJ1-5; no reliable D call. V shed 0 bases and J shed 0 bases, with 7 bases lying between them. The CDR3 is 15 residues long. The germline gives CDR1 SGDLS, CDR2 YYNGEE. The CDR3 nucleotides read TGTGCCAGCAGCGTAGACGGGTATAGCAATCAGCCCCAGCATTTT. Protein product: CASSVDGYSNQPQHF. The whole variable domain, remainder taken from reference TRBV9 and TRBJ1-5, is DSGVTQTPKHLITATGQRVTLRCSPRSGDLSVYWYQQSLDQGLQFLIQYYNGEERAKGNILERFSAQQFPDLHSELNLSSLELGDSALYFCASSVDGYSNQPQHFGDGTRLSIL.

The gene calls are TRBV2 and TRBJ1-3; D call uncertain. The CDR3 contains 15 residues. Germline V gene sequence: CDR1 SNHLY, CDR2 FYNNEI. V lost 5 bases and J lost 4, with 15 bases in between. CDR3 region: CASSSSGVLGNTIYF. CDR3 sequence (DNA): TGTGCCAGCAGTAGCTCCGGGGTTTTGGGAAACACCATATATTTT.

V usage is TRBV27 and J usage is TRBJ1-2, with D maybe TRBD1 (6 bases). The V and J ends lost 3 bases and 0 bases respectively, with 11 bases between them. This CDR3 spans 15 amino acids. Germline V CDR1 and CDR2: MNHEY, SMNVEV (reference sequence). CDR3 DNA: TGTGCCAGCAGTTTTGGCACAGGGCCTAACTATGGCTACACCTTC. It is translated as CASSFGTGPNYGYTF.

The genes are TRBV5-5 and TRBJ1-5; D is possibly TRBD1 (5 bases). CDR1 SGHKS and CDR2 YYEKEE come from the germline V gene (reference sequence). This CDR3 contains 16 residues. The V and J ends lost 2 bases and 0 bases respectively, with 12 bases between them. The chain's CDR3 is CASSLVPGNSNQPQHF. CDR3 DNA sequence: TGTGCCAGCAGCTTAGTTCCAGGGAATAGCAATCAGCCCCAGCATTTT.

The chain recombines TRBV5-1 with TRBJ2-1; TRBD1 aligns across 9 bases. Germline CDR1 SGHRS, CDR2 YFSETQ. J gave up 6 bases and V 2 bases, and 3 bases lay outside the gene matches. CDR3 size: 14 residues. The chain's CDR3 is CASSLTTGGNEQFF. CDR3 nucleotide sequence: TGCGCCAGCAGCTTAACGACAGGGGGCAATGAGCAGTTCTTC.

In its sample, this clone was seen a few times. The chain recombines TRBV19 with TRBJ1-5; 9 nucleotides line up with TRBD1. Per the germline V gene, CDR1 is LNHDA and CDR2 is SQIVND (reference sequence). With 5 bases clipped from V and 5 bases from J, the junction kept 10 bases outside the gene matches. The CDR3 is 16 amino acids. In DNA form, the CDR3 reads TGTGCCAGTAGTCCCAGGACAGGGGCCATGGATCAGCCCCAGCATTTT. Protein sequence: CASSPRTGAMDQPQHF. Combining the CDR3 with reference TRBV19 and TRBJ1-5 gives the whole variable domain DGGITQSPKYLFRKEGQNVTLSCEQNLNHDAMYWYRQDPGQGLRLIYYSQIVNDFQKGDIAEGYSVSREKKESFPLTVTSAQKNPTAFYLCASSPRTGAMDQPQHFGDGTRLSIL.

This clone was found once. The same CDR3 is also encoded by other DNA sequences in this sample. The V call is TRBV11-2, the J call TRBJ1-5; D ambiguous. Germline CDR1 reads SGHAT; CDR2 reads FQNNGV. The CDR3 runs to 13 residues. V lost 3 bases and J 2 bases, leaving 5 bases between the germline ends. CDR3 sequence: CASSLFGNQPQHF. CDR3 DNA sequence: TGTGCCAGCAGCTTGTTCGGCAATCAGCCCCAGCATTTT.

This clone has just one count. The chain employs TRBV5-1 and TRBJ1-6, with a tentative D call TRBD1 (5 bases). Germline values: CDR1 SGHRS, CDR2 YFSETQ. This CDR3 contains 14 residues. V was clipped by 3 bases and J by 10 bases, with 14 bases between them. CDR3 DNA sequence: TGCGCCAGCAGCTGGTCCAGGGAAGGGTCACCCCTCCACTTT. Its translation is CASSWSREGSPLHF.

This clone has just one count. This chain uses TRBV4-3 with TRBJ2-2; TRBD1 aligns across 8 bases. The CDR3 has 15 residues. The V segment lost 2 bases and the J segment 7 bases; nucleotides outside the gene matches: 6. Germline V gene sequence: CDR1 LGHNA, CDR2 YSLEER. The CDR3 nucleotides are TGCGCCAGCAGCCAACTCCAGGGGGCGAACGGGGAGCTGTTTTTT. Its protein is CASSQLQGANGELFF.

This clone was seen a handful of times. V usage is TRBV7-9 and J usage is TRBJ2-3; 9 nucleotides match TRBD2. From germline, CDR1 is SEHNR and CDR2 FQNEAQ (reference sequence). The CDR3 totals 15 residues. J was trimmed by 1 base and V by 5 bases; bases with no gene match: 4. CDR3 nucleotides: TGTGCCAGCAGCCCAAAGCGGGGGGGCACAGATACGCAGTATTTT. It yields the protein CASSPKRGGTDTQYF. Together with reference TRBV7-9 and TRBJ2-3, the CDR3 gives the full variable domain: DTGVSQNPRHKITKRGQNVTFRCDPISEHNRLYWYRQTLGQGPEFLTYFQNEAQLEKSRLLSDRFSAERPKGSFSTLEIQRTEQGDSAMYLCASSPKRGGTDTQYFGPGTRLTVL.

The chain employs TRBV7-3 and TRBJ1-1; the D is unclear. Per germline, CDR1 SGHTA and CDR2 FQGTGA. The CDR3 runs to 13 residues. V was trimmed by 6 bases and J by 6 bases, leaving 14 bases between them. CDR3 in DNA: TGTGCCAGCAGTTATTATCCGGGAGCTGAAGCTTTCTTT. The encoded protein is CASSYYPGAEAFF.

This clone was seen a single time. This chain joins TRBV5-4 and TRBJ2-7; D remains ambiguous. V shed 4 bases and J shed 0 bases, with 11 bases lying between them. Per the germline V gene, CDR1 is SGHNT and CDR2 is YYREEE (reference sequence). The CDR3 runs to 14 residues. The CDR3 nucleotides read TGTGCCAGCAGCCCCGAGCAAATCTCCTACGAGCAGTACTTC. It is translated as CASSPEQISYEQYF.

This chain uses TRBV5-1 with TRBJ1-1, with 10 bases fitting TRBD1. V shed 4 bases, J shed 4 bases, and the junction held 4 bases outside the gene matches. The CDR3 consists of 14 residues. In germline, CDR1 is SGHRS, CDR2 YFSETQ. CDR3 nucleotide sequence: TGCGCCAGCAGCCCGACAGGGGGCCTCACTGAAGCTTTCTTT. It translates to CASSPTGGLTEAFF.

This chain uses TRBV12-5 with TRBJ1-5; a possible D gene is TRBD1 (5 bases). Per germline, CDR1 LGHNT and CDR2 FRNRAP. Trimming took off 9 bases at V and 1 base at J, with 16 bases between the two ends. This CDR3 region has 15 residues. The CDR3 DNA reads as TGTGCTAGCCTCCCGGGACTTAAGAGCAATCAGCCCCAGCATTTT. This codes for CASLPGLKSNQPQHF.